The sequence of this T cell receptor beta chain was determined in a study of blood T cells in healthy people across ages. Study-level points and caveats: In older individuals, TCR beta diversity per million T cells was lower, falling roughly linearly with age. It was not possible, with unsorted PBMCs, to conclusively compare naive and antigen-experienced cells. The study lacked donor CMV status, which possibly confounded expanded clonotype changes.

About this clonotype itself: Its target is unknown.

With a J-beta primer mix and a sample-barcoded 5' primer, a second PCR ran about 7 to 12 cycles. Each CDR3 protein is one row after TCRdb ran MiXCR on the 5' RACE reads. Of 550,000 to 750,000 distinct CDR3 sequences detected, about 21% appear once; the ten largest clones hold 3.5% to 4%. Extracted total RNA amounted to at least 5.5 micrograms for each sample. The specimen was blood. The clonotype was recovered from a man aged 65-85 years in good health.

CDR3 sequence reads: CSARDSGTGSGYTF. CDR3 nucleotide sequence: TGCAGTGCTAGAGATTCCGGGACAGGGAGTGGCTACACCTTC. The J gene is TRBJ1-2, the V gene TRBV20-1; 9 bases agree with TRBD1. The CDR3 runs 14 residues. The germline V gene encodes CDR1 DFQATT and CDR2 SNEGSKA (reference sequence). V shed 0 bases and J 7 bases; nucleotides not matched to a gene: 6.